This T cell receptor (beta chain) was profiled in a study of shared clonotypes between healthy human individuals. As for the study in general: CD4 naive cells filled three plates per donor, CD4 memory three, CD8 naive two and CD8 memory one. Study outcomes and limitations: Only blood samples were collected, and tissue repertoires likely differ.

The authors distributed each subset's genomic DNA evenly over several immunoSEQ plates. Sorted-subset replicate PCR reactions were performed with approximately 180 ng DNA, corresponding to about 32,000 T cell genomes. Libraries were prepared by immunoSEQ multiplex PCR; TCRdb keeps only in-frame clonotypes and omits some of them. The table shows a few million clones, with around nine tenths occurring only once. Germline V gene lookup returns CDR1 MNHEY and CDR2 SVGAGI. The V end was cut by 6 bases, the J end by 4 bases, with 7 bases between. CDR3 length: 12 amino acids. Turning to this clone: Its target is unknown. Other nucleotide sequences from this sample produce the same CDR3.

The chain combines TRBV6-5 with TRBJ1-5; TRBD1 might be the D (5 bases). The source is a man aged 18 to 29 in good health. The sample taken for sequencing was naive CD4+ T cells sorted from blood. This sample's subset: CD45RA+ positively selected. The CDR3, as DNA: TGTGCCAGCAGAGAGGGGAATCAGCCCCAGCATTTT. Translating gives CASREGNQPQHF.